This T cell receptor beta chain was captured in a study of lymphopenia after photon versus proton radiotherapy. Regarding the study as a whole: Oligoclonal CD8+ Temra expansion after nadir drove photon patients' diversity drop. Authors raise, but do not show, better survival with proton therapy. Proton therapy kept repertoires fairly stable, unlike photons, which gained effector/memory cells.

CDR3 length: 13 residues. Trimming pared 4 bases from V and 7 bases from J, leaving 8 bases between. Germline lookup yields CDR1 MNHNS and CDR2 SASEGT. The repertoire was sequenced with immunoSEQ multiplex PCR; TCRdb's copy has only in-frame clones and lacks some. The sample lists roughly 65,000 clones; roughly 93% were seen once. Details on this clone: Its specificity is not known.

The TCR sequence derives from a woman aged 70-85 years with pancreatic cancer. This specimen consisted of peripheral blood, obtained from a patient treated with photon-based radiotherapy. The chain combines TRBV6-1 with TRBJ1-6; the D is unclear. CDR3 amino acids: CASSVQRNSPLHF. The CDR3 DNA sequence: TGTGCCAGCAGTGTTCAGAGAAATTCACCCCTCCACTTT.